The next 25 T cell receptor beta chains were all read from a single sample in a study of cytomegalovirus exposure and HLA in healthy donors. The PCR contained 60 Vbeta and 13 Jbeta primers. Sequencing used immunoSEQ multiplex PCR; TCRdb keeps in-frame clones, though not all of them. The sample consists of about 140,000 clones, 70% to 80% of them appearing once. The sequenced sample was PBMCs. Every receptor here comes from a woman aged 45-65 years in good health and CMV-seronegative.

This clone was counted between two and nine times. This chain joins TRBV10-3 and TRBJ2-7, with 11 bases fitting TRBD2. The trim removed 3 bases at V and 5 bases at J, leaving 15 bases unmatched. Germline assignment: CDR1 ENHRY and CDR2 SYGVKD. The CDR3 contains 18 residues. The CDR3: CAISDGSRASGRRDEQYF. The CDR3 DNA follows: TGTGCCATCAGTGACGGGTCGCGGGCTAGCGGGAGGCGGGACGAGCAGTACTTC.

This chain uses TRBV5-6 with TRBJ2-5; TRBD1 matches at 8 bases. This CDR3 comprises 16 residues. Per germline, CDR1 SGHDT and CDR2 YYEEEE. V dropped 4 bases and J dropped 2; count of bases not matched to a gene: 10. The CDR3 region is CASSPRGRGLQETQYF. The CDR3 region has the DNA TGTGCCAGCAGCCCAAGGGGCAGGGGGCTGCAAGAGACCCAGTACTTC. Full variable domain (missing parts from reference TRBV5-6 and TRBJ2-5): DAGVTQSPTHLIKTRGQQVTLRCSPKSGHDTVSWYQQALGQGPQFIFQYYEEEERQRGNFPDRFSGHQFPNYSSELNVNALLLGDSALYLCASSPRGRGLQETQYFGPGTRLLVL.

The chain links TRBV6-1 to TRBJ1-5, with 10 bases matching TRBD1. Germline CDR1 and CDR2: MNHNS and SASEGT. The CDR3 runs 15 residues. Losses at the gene ends were 1 base for V and 6 bases for J; bases not matched to a gene: 3. In nucleotides, the CDR3 is TGTGCCAGCAGTGAAGGGGACAGGGGTAGTCAGCCCCAGCATTTT. It yields the protein CASSEGDRGSQPQHF.

This sequence joins TRBV27 and TRBJ1-1; TRBD1 is a possible D gene (5 bases). The CDR3 is made up of 14 amino acids. V lost 1 base and J 2 bases, leaving 8 bases between the germline ends. The germline CDR1 and CDR2 sequences are MNHEY and SMNVEV (reference sequence). CDR3 residues: CASSLLRGNTEAFF. CDR3 coding DNA: TGTGCCAGCAGTTTATTAAGGGGTAACACTGAAGCTTTCTTT.

The V gene is TRBV5-6, the J gene TRBJ2-5; D may be TRBD1 (6 bases). V shed 3 bases and J shed 5 bases, with 17 bases lying between them. This CDR3 contains 15 residues. Germline V lookup: CDR1 SGHDT, CDR2 YYEEEE. The DNA of the CDR3 is TGTGCCAGCAGCTCGCCGGGACACCAAACGGAGACCCAGTACTTC. Its protein is CASSSPGHQTETQYF.

This clone was observed a handful of times. This sequence joins TRBV10-3 and TRBJ2-1, with 7 nucleotides matching TRBD1. Germline V gene sequence: CDR1 ENHRY, CDR2 SYGVKD. The CDR3 runs to 15 residues. V trimming: 6 bases; J trimming: 1 base; junction bases outside the gene matches: 6. CDR3 DNA: TGTGCCATCAGGGCGATGACAGGGTCCTACAATGAGCAGTTCTTC. Translating it yields CAIRAMTGSYNEQFF.

V gene TRBV5-4 combines with J gene TRBJ2-5, with D maybe TRBD2 (6 bases). V was shortened by 3 bases and J by 4 bases, with 13 bases between the two germline ends. CDR1 and CDR2 (germline): SGHNT, YYREEE (reference sequence). The length of the CDR3 is 14 residues. The DNA of the CDR3 is TGTGCCAGCAGCTCCCAGGGACTTACAGAGACCCAGTACTTC. It translates to CASSSQGLTETQYF.

The sample holds a few counts of this clone. The gene calls are TRBV10-3 and TRBJ2-1; 11 nucleotides agree with TRBD2. V was clipped by 2 bases and J by 9 bases; unmatched bases: 6. CDR1 and CDR2 (germline): ENHRY, SYGVKD. CDR3 length: 15 residues. CDR3 amino acids: CAISEGVAGGGEQFF. CDR3 bases: TGTGCCATCAGTGAGGGTGTAGCGGGGGGGGGTGAGCAGTTCTTC.

The DNA of the CDR3 is TGTGCCAGTAGTGCGACTGCTCAAGAGACCCAGTACTTC. This codes for CASSATAQETQYF. The chain uses TRBV19 and TRBJ2-5; D is undetermined. The CDR3 spans 13 residues. Germline-derived CDR1 and CDR2 are LNHDA and SQIVND (reference sequence). Trimming cost V 5 bases and J 2 bases, with 9 bases left between them.

DNA for the CDR3: TGTGCCAGTAGCAGGACAGGGTTCAACACTGAAGCTTTCTTT. Amino acids: CASSRTGFNTEAFF. The rearrangement joins TRBV19 to TRBJ1-1, with TRBD1 matching over 8 bases. This CDR3 has 14 amino acids. J gave up 2 bases and V 6 bases, and 5 bases lay outside the gene matches. CDR1 is LNHDA, CDR2 SQIVND, per germline (reference sequence). Full variable domain (rest looked up from reference TRBV19 and TRBJ1-1): DGGITQSPKYLFRKEGQNVTLSCEQNLNHDAMYWYRQDPGQGLRLIYYSQIVNDFQKGDIAEGYSVSREKKESFPLTVTSAQKNPTAFYLCASSRTGFNTEAFFGQGTRLTVV.

The V and J genes are TRBV2 and TRBJ1-2, with D possibly TRBD1 on 5 matching bases. Trimming pared 6 bases from V and 8 bases from J, leaving 16 bases between. The CDR3 runs to 13 residues. The germline CDR1 and CDR2 sequences are SNHLY and FYNNEI. As DNA, the CDR3 is TGTGCCAGCAGGAACAGGCCATCGGGCGGCTACACCTTC. Translating it yields CASRNRPSGGYTF.

The rearrangement uses TRBV2 and TRBJ1-1, with 10 bases lining up with TRBD1. The CDR3 loop spans 14 amino acids. V lost 9 bases, J lost 2 bases, and 6 bases stayed unmatched. Germline V CDR1 and CDR2: SNHLY, FYNNEI. CDR3 bases: TGTGCCAGTACACGACAGGGGGCAAACACTGAAGCTTTCTTT. This translates into CASTRQGANTEAFF.

The rearrangement links TRBV28 to TRBJ1-1, with no clear D. This CDR3 region has 12 residues. In germline, CDR1 is MDHEN, CDR2 SYDVKM. V was clipped by 6 bases and J by 4 bases, with 9 bases between them. The CDR3 here is CASSEQTTEAFF. The CDR3 coding sequence is TGTGCCAGCAGCGAACAAACCACTGAAGCTTTCTTT.

V and J are TRBV7-9 and TRBJ2-7; 7 positions agree with TRBD1. Per the germline V gene, CDR1 is SEHNR and CDR2 is FQNEAQ (reference sequence). The CDR3 is made up of 14 amino acids. V was pared by 4 bases and J by 4 bases, with 7 bases of the junction left unmatched. The CDR3 DNA reads TGTGCCAGCAGCTCTAGGGGGCCCTTTTACGAGCAGTACTTC. It yields the protein CASSSRGPFYEQYF.

This chain connects TRBV7-9 to TRBJ1-2, with a weak D call TRBD1 (5 bases). Trimming shortened V by 2 bases and J by 6 bases, and 13 bases separated the two germline ends. CDR1 is SEHNR, CDR2 FQNEAQ, per germline (reference sequence). The CDR3 has 14 amino acids. The CDR3, as DNA: TGTGCCAGCAGCTTATCTTCAGGGCTCGATGGCTACACCTTC. Translated, it gives CASSLSSGLDGYTF. Supplemented by reference TRBV7-9 and TRBJ1-2, the full variable domain reads DTGVSQNPRHKITKRGQNVTFRCDPISEHNRLYWYRQTLGQGPEFLTYFQNEAQLEKSRLLSDRFSAERPKGSFSTLEIQRTEQGDSAMYLCASSLSSGLDGYTFGSGTRLTVV.

V is TRBV29-1 and J is TRBJ2-2, with D hard to call. Germline loops: CDR1 SQVTM, CDR2 ANQGSEA. Trimming removed 5 bases from V and 5 bases from J, with 9 bases in between. This CDR3 is 12 amino acids long. CDR3 amino acids: CSVSPSTGELFF. CDR3 nucleotide sequence: TGCAGCGTTAGCCCCTCGACCGGGGAGCTGTTTTTT.

The chain employs TRBV7-9 and TRBJ1-6, with D possibly TRBD1 on 5 matching bases. The CDR3 has 13 amino acids. Trimming stripped 1 base from V and 10 bases from J, with 8 bases between. CDR1 SEHNR and CDR2 FQNEAQ come from the germline V gene (reference sequence). The CDR3 sequence: CASSLDGGSPLHF. The CDR3 nucleotides read TGTGCCAGCAGCTTAGACGGGGGATCACCCCTCCACTTT. Supplemented by reference TRBV7-9 and TRBJ1-6, the full variable domain reads DTGVSQNPRHKITKRGQNVTFRCDPISEHNRLYWYRQTLGQGPEFLTYFQNEAQLEKSRLLSDRFSAERPKGSFSTLEIQRTEQGDSAMYLCASSLDGGSPLHFGNGTRLTVT.

The chain has TRBV18 and TRBJ2-7, with a weak D call TRBD1 (5 bases). Trimming cost V 4 bases and J 10 bases, with 11 bases left between them. Germline lookup yields CDR1 KGHSH and CDR2 LQKENI. The CDR3 loop spans 11 amino acids. The CDR3 bases are TGTGCCAGCTCACTTGACAGTCGTCAGTACTTC. It encodes CASSLDSRQYF.

The V and J genes are TRBV10-1 and TRBJ1-6; tentative D call: TRBD1 (5 bases). The CDR3 runs 15 residues. The V end lost 4 bases, the J end lost 10 bases, and 17 bases lay between the germline ends. The V gene's germline CDR1 is WNHNN and CDR2 SYGVQD (reference sequence). DNA of the CDR3: TGCGCCAGCAGTGTTCTTACGGGGGGAAGGTCACCCCTCCACTTT. Residues: CASSVLTGGRSPLHF.

This sequence joins TRBV2 and TRBJ2-7, with 7 bases aligning to TRBD2. The trim removed 6 bases at V and 4 bases at J, leaving 3 bases unmatched. The CDR3 covers 12 residues. Germline CDR1 is SNHLY and CDR2 is FYNNEI. The CDR3 nucleotides are TGTGCCAGCAGCTTGGGAGGGTACGAGCAGTACTTC. Translation gives CASSLGGYEQYF.

The chain joins TRBV5-6 to TRBJ2-1, with a weak D call TRBD1 (5 bases). CDR3 length equals 16 residues. Germline V lookup: CDR1 SGHDT, CDR2 YYEEEE. V lost 2 bases and J 4 bases, leaving 16 bases between the germline ends. The CDR3 bases are TGTGCCAGCAGCTTCTTTGAGGTATCAGGGTACAATGAGCAGTTCTTC. It yields the protein CASSFFEVSGYNEQFF.

This clone was found once. This sequence joins TRBV19 and TRBJ1-2; no firm D call. This CDR3 is 12 amino acids long. V was cut by 4 bases and J by 8 bases, with 11 bases left in between. Germline CDR1 is LNHDA and CDR2 is SQIVND (reference sequence). In DNA, the CDR3 is TGTGCCAGTAGTAGGGAGGTCGGCGGCTACACCTTC. Protein sequence: CASSREVGGYTF.

V is TRBV28 and J is TRBJ1-5; D not resolved. Germline V lookup: CDR1 MDHEN, CDR2 SYDVKM. This CDR3 is 12 amino acids long. V was shortened by 3 bases and J by 5 bases, with 5 bases between the two germline ends. CDR3 sequence reads: CASSLYDQPQHF. In nucleotides, the CDR3 is TGTGCCAGCAGTTTGTATGATCAGCCCCAGCATTTT.

This clone was counted only a few times. V usage is TRBV28 and J usage is TRBJ1-4, with a possible D match to TRBD1 (5 bases). Germline-derived CDR1 and CDR2 are MDHEN and SYDVKM. The germline V and J ends were trimmed by 4 bases and 12 bases, with 21 bases remaining between them. The CDR3 consists of 15 residues. The CDR3 spells CASSSMGGLKDQLFF. The CDR3 coding sequence is TGTGCCAGCAGTTCTATGGGGGGATTGAAGGATCAACTGTTTTTT.

CDR3 bases: TGTGCCAGCAGCCTCGCGCGAGGCCGGTCCCTCCACTTT. Translation: CASSLARGRSLHF. This sequence joins TRBV28 and TRBJ1-6; D is unclear. There are 13 residues in the CDR3. Germline loops: CDR1 MDHEN, CDR2 SYDVKM. The V and J ends lost 6 bases and 14 bases respectively, with 17 bases between them.